This section outlines one T cell receptor beta chain sequence together with its context. Profiled with immunoSEQ multiplex PCR; TCRdb holds only in-frame clones, not every one. Counted here are some 66,000 clones, about 90% occurring once; the ten biggest clones make up 7.3%. CDR1 is SGHRS, CDR2 YFSETQ, per germline. Trimming at V came to 4 bases and at J to 6 bases, leaving 6 bases not matched to a gene. The length of the CDR3 is 14 residues. This sample stems from a study of blood T cell repertoires in COVID-19. Sequences were obtained from peripheral blood. The receptor was derived from a human donor in a cohort sampled during active COVID-19. The V and J genes are TRBV5-1 and TRBJ1-4, with 7 positions matching TRBD1. In DNA, the CDR3 is TGCGCCAGCAGCACAAGACAGGGAGATGAAAAACTGTTTTTT. Translating gives CASSTRQGDEKLFF.